This T cell receptor beta chain was found in a study of blood T cell repertoires in COVID-19. There are 16 residues in the CDR3. In germline, CDR1 is LNHDA, CDR2 SQIVND (reference sequence). After removal of 7 bases from V and 0 bases from J, the junction contained 7 bases not matched to a gene. Produced via immunoSEQ multiplex PCR; TCRdb's table is partial and in-frame only. Of more than 150,000 clones in the sample, about 90% are singletons; the top ten hold 20%. The chain uses TRBV19 and TRBJ1-3, with TRBD1 identical over 9 bases. This sequence originates from a man between 65 and 79 years old with active or convalescent COVID-19. What was sequenced was peripheral blood. CDR3 amino acids: CASTRDRALSGNTIYF. CDR3 sequence (DNA): TGTGCCAGTACCCGGGACAGGGCGCTCTCTGGAAACACCATATATTTT.